This is a list of T cell receptor beta chains from one sample in a study of shared clonotypes between healthy human individuals. The data were produced by immunoSEQ multiplex PCR, yet TCRdb's version contains in-frame clones alone and is incomplete. The data contain around 2.1 million clones, about 92% of them seen just once; the ten biggest clones take up about 1.5%. Sequencing was done on a sample of naive CD8+ T cells from PBMCs. The receptors stem from a young man in good health. Some clones in this sample may be carry-over from other donors' samples. Each CDR3 is given with its conserved first and last residue. Each record gives: clone size, V gene, D gene, J gene, CDR3 DNA, CDR3 protein. D genes are given only for firm matches. Expanded clones get a size class; other rows say once, few or many, or leave the size out.

abundance: -; v_gene: TRBV30; d_gene: TRBD2; j_gene: TRBJ2-3; CDR3nt: TGTGCCTGGAGTGTACTAGCGGGAGTCCTCCCAGATACGCAGTATTTT; CDR3aa: CAWSVLAGVLPDTQYF
abundance: -; v_gene: TRBV11-3; d_gene: -; j_gene: TRBJ1-1; CDR3nt: TGTGCCAGCAGCTCCGGGGGCACTGAAGCTTTCTTT; CDR3aa: CASSSGGTEAFF
abundance: -; v_gene: TRBV5-8; d_gene: TRBD1; j_gene: TRBJ1-2; CDR3nt: TGTGCCAGCAGCTCGGGGGGACAGGGAAGCTACACCTTC; CDR3aa: CASSSGGQGSYTF
abundance: -; v_gene: TRBV7-8; d_gene: -; j_gene: TRBJ2-1; CDR3nt: TGTGCCAGCAGCGACGACTACAATGAGCAGTTCTTC; CDR3aa: CASSDDYNEQFF
abundance: -; v_gene: TRBV28; d_gene: -; j_gene: TRBJ2-7; CDR3nt: TGTGCCAGCAGTGTAAAACCGGGTCCGCACAACGAGCAGTACTTC; CDR3aa: CASSVKPGPHNEQYF
abundance: -; v_gene: TRBV27; d_gene: TRBD1; j_gene: TRBJ2-1; CDR3nt: TGTGCCAGCCACGGACAGGCAGTCTACAATGAGCAGTTCTTC; CDR3aa: CASHGQAVYNEQFF
abundance: once; v_gene: TRBV9; d_gene: TRBD1; j_gene: TRBJ2-5; CDR3nt: TGTGCCAGCAGCGGGGGACAGGGCCCGGAGACCCAGTACTTC; CDR3aa: CASSGGQGPETQYF
abundance: -; v_gene: TRBV7-9; d_gene: TRBD2; j_gene: TRBJ2-1; CDR3nt: TGTGCCAGCAGCGAGGGACCGGGACTAGTCATCAATGAGCAGTTCTTC; CDR3aa: CASSEGPGLVINEQFF
abundance: few; v_gene: TRBV29-1; d_gene: -; j_gene: TRBJ1-1; CDR3nt: TGCAGCGTTGAGGGGGGGTTCGACACTGAAGCTTTCTTT; CDR3aa: CSVEGGFDTEAFF
abundance: -; v_gene: TRBV9; d_gene: TRBD1; j_gene: TRBJ2-3; CDR3nt: TGTGCCAGCAGCGCAGGACAGGCTAGCACAGATACGCAGTATTTT; CDR3aa: CASSAGQASTDTQYF
abundance: -; v_gene: TRBV11-2; d_gene: -; j_gene: TRBJ1-1; CDR3nt: TGTGCCAGCAGCTTTACTGGGAACACTGAAGCTTTCTTT; CDR3aa: CASSFTGNTEAFF
abundance: -; v_gene: TRBV18; d_gene: TRBD1; j_gene: TRBJ2-2; CDR3nt: TGTGCCAGCTCACCACCGGACAGGGGCACCGGGGAGCTGTTTTTT; CDR3aa: CASSPPDRGTGELFF
abundance: once; v_gene: TRBV19; d_gene: -; j_gene: TRBJ2-2; CDR3nt: TGTGCCAGTAGTATAGAGGGCGGAGGCGGGGAGCTGTTTTTT; CDR3aa: CASSIEGGGGELFF
abundance: -; v_gene: TRBV28; d_gene: TRBD1; j_gene: TRBJ2-7; CDR3nt: TGTGCCAGCACCAATGGGCCCGACAGGGGCCACGAGCAGTACTTC; CDR3aa: CASTNGPDRGHEQYF
abundance: -; v_gene: TRBV7-9; d_gene: TRBD1; j_gene: TRBJ2-2; CDR3nt: TGTGCCAGCAGCCCCGGGACAGGGGTTAACACCGGGGAGCTGTTTTTT; CDR3aa: CASSPGTGVNTGELFF
abundance: -; v_gene: TRBV13; d_gene: TRBD1; j_gene: TRBJ2-5; CDR3nt: TGTGCCAGCAGCCAAAGGACAGGGATGAGAGAGACCCAGTACTTC; CDR3aa: CASSQRTGMRETQYF
abundance: -; v_gene: TRBV15; d_gene: -; j_gene: TRBJ2-7; CDR3nt: TGTGCCACCAAGCAAGTGGGATTCTACGAGCAGTACTTC; CDR3aa: CATKQVGFYEQYF
abundance: -; v_gene: TRBV10-2; d_gene: -; j_gene: TRBJ2-1; CDR3nt: TGCGCCAGCAGGCAGGGGGGGAATGAGCAGTTCTTC; CDR3aa: CASRQGGNEQFF
abundance: -; v_gene: TRBV28; d_gene: -; j_gene: TRBJ2-3; CDR3nt: TGTGCCAGCAGTTTATTAGCTACAGATACGCAGTATTTT; CDR3aa: CASSLLATDTQYF
abundance: -; v_gene: TRBV15; d_gene: TRBD1; j_gene: TRBJ2-3; CDR3nt: TGTGCCACCTCTTCGGACAGGGGGCTTGATACGCAGTATTTT; CDR3aa: CATSSDRGLDTQYF
abundance: once; v_gene: TRBV7-9; d_gene: TRBD1; j_gene: TRBJ2-7; CDR3nt: TGTGCCAGCAGGACAGGGCGGTACGAGCAGTACTTC; CDR3aa: CASRTGRYEQYF
abundance: -; v_gene: TRBV9; d_gene: TRBD2; j_gene: TRBJ2-1; CDR3nt: TGTGCCAGCAGCGTAGGGACTAGCGGGAGTGAGCAGTTCTTC; CDR3aa: CASSVGTSGSEQFF
abundance: -; v_gene: TRBV10-1; d_gene: -; j_gene: TRBJ2-7; CDR3nt: TGCGCCAGCAGTGAGTCAAGATCCTACGAGCAGTACTTC; CDR3aa: CASSESRSYEQYF
abundance: -; v_gene: TRBV21-1; d_gene: -; j_gene: TRBJ2-7; CDR3nt: TGTGCCACCCTTCTTCGGACTGTTAGCTCCTACGAGCAGTACTTC; CDR3aa: CATLLRTVSSYEQYF
abundance: -; v_gene: TRBV11-2; d_gene: -; j_gene: TRBJ2-3; CDR3nt: TGTGCCAGCAGCTCGAGTAGGGCCTTCACAGATACGCAGTATTTT; CDR3aa: CASSSSRAFTDTQYF
abundance: -; v_gene: TRBV11-2; d_gene: -; j_gene: TRBJ2-7; CDR3nt: TGTGCCAGCAGCCGACGGGGACTCGCCTACGAGCAGTACTTC; CDR3aa: CASSRRGLAYEQYF
abundance: -; v_gene: TRBV27; d_gene: -; j_gene: TRBJ2-5; CDR3nt: TGTGCCAGCAGTTATCCGGGAGCTGAGACCCAGTACTTC; CDR3aa: CASSYPGAETQYF
abundance: once; v_gene: TRBV2; d_gene: -; j_gene: TRBJ2-2; CDR3nt: TGTGCCAGCAAGGATCAATACACCACCGGGGAGCTGTTTTTT; CDR3aa: CASKDQYTTGELFF
abundance: -; v_gene: TRBV19; d_gene: -; j_gene: TRBJ2-7; CDR3nt: TGTGCCAGTAGTATGGATTTAGGACTCAACTACGAGCAGTACTTC; CDR3aa: CASSMDLGLNYEQYF
abundance: -; v_gene: TRBV27; d_gene: -; j_gene: TRBJ1-1; CDR3nt: TGTGCCAGCAGTTTTGGGTCGGGGGCGGTTGAAGCTTTCTTT; CDR3aa: CASSFGSGAVEAFF
abundance: once; v_gene: TRBV28; d_gene: TRBD1; j_gene: TRBJ2-7; CDR3nt: TGTGCCAGCAGCGAGTCAACCGGGACAGGGTGGGGCGAGCAGTACTTC; CDR3aa: CASSESTGTGWGEQYF
abundance: -; v_gene: TRBV6-6; d_gene: -; j_gene: TRBJ2-1; CDR3nt: TGTGCCAGCAGTTGGGGAGCTATACCGATAAACAATGAGCAGTTCTTC; CDR3aa: CASSWGAIPINNEQFF
abundance: -; v_gene: TRBV18; d_gene: -; j_gene: TRBJ2-2; CDR3nt: TGTGCCAGCTCCCCAATTTCTGCCGGGAGGAACACCGGGGAGCTGTTTTTT; CDR3aa: CASSPISAGRNTGELFF
abundance: -; v_gene: TRBV7-8; d_gene: TRBD2; j_gene: TRBJ2-5; CDR3nt: TGTGCCAGCAACAAAGGACTAGCGGGAGGGATAGGGGAGACCCAGTACTTC; CDR3aa: CASNKGLAGGIGETQYF
abundance: -; v_gene: TRBV4-1; d_gene: -; j_gene: TRBJ1-1; CDR3nt: TGCGCCAGCAGATCAACAGGCTCGAACACTGAAGCTTTCTTT; CDR3aa: CASRSTGSNTEAFF
abundance: -; v_gene: TRBV19; d_gene: TRBD1; j_gene: TRBJ1-2; CDR3nt: TGTGCCAGCCTTACCCCAGACAGGGCGAAGGATGGCTACACCTTC; CDR3aa: CASLTPDRAKDGYTF
abundance: -; v_gene: TRBV28; d_gene: TRBD2; j_gene: TRBJ2-1; CDR3nt: TGTGCCAGCAGTAGGGGACTAGCGGGAGCCAATGAGCAGTTCTTC; CDR3aa: CASSRGLAGANEQFF
abundance: -; v_gene: TRBV5-4; d_gene: TRBD2; j_gene: TRBJ2-4; CDR3nt: TGTGCCAGCAGCTGGGGGGGGAACATTCAGTACTTC; CDR3aa: CASSWGGNIQYF
abundance: -; v_gene: TRBV11-2; d_gene: -; j_gene: TRBJ2-5; CDR3nt: TGTGCCAGCAGCCCCCGGGACCTCCAAGAGACCCAGTACTTC; CDR3aa: CASSPRDLQETQYF
abundance: -; v_gene: TRBV5-1; d_gene: -; j_gene: TRBJ2-7; CDR3nt: TGCGCCAGCACCGGGAACGTGAACGAGCAGTACTTC; CDR3aa: CASTGNVNEQYF
abundance: -; v_gene: TRBV15; d_gene: TRBD2; j_gene: TRBJ2-1; CDR3nt: TGTGCCACCAGCAGAGCCCGACTAGCGGGAGACAATGAGCAGTTCTTC; CDR3aa: CATSRARLAGDNEQFF
abundance: -; v_gene: TRBV6-4; d_gene: -; j_gene: TRBJ2-2; CDR3nt: TGTGTTAATGCAGCCCCGATACCCCTGACCGGGGAGCTGTTTTTT; CDR3aa: CVNAAPIPLTGELFF